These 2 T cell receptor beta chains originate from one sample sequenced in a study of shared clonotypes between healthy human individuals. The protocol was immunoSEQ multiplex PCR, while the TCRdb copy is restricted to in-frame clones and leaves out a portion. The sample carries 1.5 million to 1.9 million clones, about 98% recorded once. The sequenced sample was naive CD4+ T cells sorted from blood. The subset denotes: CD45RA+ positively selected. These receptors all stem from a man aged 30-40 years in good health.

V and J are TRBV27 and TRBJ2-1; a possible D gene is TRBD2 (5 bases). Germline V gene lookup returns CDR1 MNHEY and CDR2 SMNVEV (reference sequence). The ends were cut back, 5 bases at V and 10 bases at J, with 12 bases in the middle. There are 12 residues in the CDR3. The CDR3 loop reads CASSRGWSEQFF. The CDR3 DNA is TGTGCCAGCAGTCGAGGGTGGTCGGAGCAGTTCTTC.

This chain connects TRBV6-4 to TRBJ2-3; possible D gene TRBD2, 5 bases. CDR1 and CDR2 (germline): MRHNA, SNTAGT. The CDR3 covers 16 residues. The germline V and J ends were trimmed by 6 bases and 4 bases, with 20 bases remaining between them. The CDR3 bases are TGTGCCAGCAGCTACGAAGCGACTACCCCGCCAGATACGCAGTATTTT. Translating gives CASSYEATTPPDTQYF.